The rows below give T cell receptor beta chains drawn from one sample of a study of cytomegalovirus exposure and HLA in healthy donors. TCRdb keeps only in-frame clones here, not all; method: immunoSEQ multiplex PCR. The sample carries over 100,000 clones, 60% to 80% recorded once. The specimen sequenced was PBMCs. These receptors originate from a man aged 55-75 years in good health and CMV-seropositive. CDR3s include the opening cysteine and the closing phenylalanine or tryptophan.

CDR3 protein	J gene	V gene
CASSPGLYEQYF	.	TRBV11-2
CASSLGGQENYGYTF	TRBJ1-2	TRBV5-1
CASSQGGAVRKLFF	TRBJ1-4	TRBV14
CASSSQGAYTEAFF	TRBJ1-1	TRBV7-2
CASSDRTARDTEAFF	TRBJ1-1	TRBV2
CASSLVHNEQFF	TRBJ2-1	TRBV6-1
CASTTTVWPLDYGYTF	TRBJ1-2	TRBV5-6
CASSYIQKNTEAFF	TRBJ1-1	TRBV6-5
CAIQEASGQETQYF	TRBJ2-5	TRBV10-3
CASSFLGTGANVLTF	TRBJ2-6	TRBV7-6
CASSIDRTEKLFF	TRBJ1-4	TRBV19
CASSMALFHSSGGDEQYF	TRBJ2-7	TRBV19
CASRTTATNEKLFF	TRBJ1-4	TRBV19
CASSPPLGVATNEKLFF	TRBJ1-4	TRBV18
CASSGGEGKVQGYTF	TRBJ1-2	TRBV6-5
CASSKGGASAQYF	TRBJ2-3	TRBV27
CASRRDRGTDTQYF	TRBJ2-3	TRBV6-5
CASSPGQNYGYTF	TRBJ1-2	TRBV11-1
CASSLITGSNYGYTF	TRBJ1-2	TRBV11-2
CASSLGLAATQETQYF	TRBJ2-5	TRBV7-8
CASTPFGQANEKLFF	TRBJ1-4	TRBV5-8
CASSGTGGRSYNEQFF	TRBJ2-1	TRBV6-1
CASSRQLSSGNTIYF	TRBJ1-3	TRBV6-1
CAGKGGKSYEQYF	.	TRBV30
CASSSAGTGGEKLFF	TRBJ1-4	TRBV7-2
CASSLVGGAGNQPQHF	TRBJ1-5	TRBV7-8
CASSLTRGNTEAFF	TRBJ1-1	TRBV11-2
CASSPQGSYNSPLHF	TRBJ1-6	TRBV11-2
CASSLTGKSNSPLHF	TRBJ1-6	TRBV5-4
CASGQGGYGYTF	TRBJ1-2	TRBV10-3
CASTSDRAYEQYF	TRBJ2-7	TRBV6-5
CASRHRDRSSNEQFF	TRBJ2-1	TRBV21-1
CASSNLQGAIQPQHF	TRBJ1-5	TRBV6-5
CASNPGQADYGYTF	TRBJ1-2	TRBV5-1
CASSGQDRVNSPLHF	TRBJ1-6	TRBV18
CASSELGNRGGTEAFF	TRBJ1-1	TRBV6-1
CASGTSGDTRRLGEQFF	TRBJ2-1	TRBV12-5
CASKWAVEAFF	TRBJ1-1	TRBV6-5
CASSLRWQGGGKLFF	TRBJ1-4	TRBV28
CASSQEHRGNNQPQHF	TRBJ1-5	TRBV4-2
CASSSGTSLLETQYF	TRBJ2-5	TRBV18
CASSTSRTGVAGELFF	TRBJ2-2	TRBV19
CASNTGTGENIQYF	TRBJ2-4	TRBV28
CASSRTLVYEQYF	.	TRBV28
CASSPGLAGVNEQFF	TRBJ2-1	TRBV5-5
CASSLGLFGGAAGYTF	TRBJ1-2	TRBV5-6
CASSLAGRTGGSYEQYF	TRBJ2-7	TRBV5-4
CASKGQGGSGELFF	TRBJ2-2	TRBV5-1
CASSPDGTGVTAGELFF	TRBJ2-2	TRBV18